Here is one T cell receptor (beta chain) with its context. The antigen is unknown. Clones were read by immunoSEQ multiplex PCR, and TCRdb kept only the in-frame ones, dropping some. The table includes about 20,000 clones, about 86% detected once. The sample is drawn from a study of OX40 agonist ivuxolimab in advanced cancers. Findings and limits, study-wide: On average, CD8+ T cells had more expanded clones than CD4+. Low levels of normalized T-cell clonal expansion also appeared in some nonresponders. Antigen specificity of clonally expanded peripheral T cells was not established.

The study sampled blood at baseline, cycle 4 day 1, and cycle 7 day 1. The sequence was collected from an adult with an advanced solid tumor such as melanoma, head and neck, liver or kidney cancer. Source: CD4+ or CD8+ T cells sorted from blood, taken in a trial of the OX40 agonist ivuxolimab.

The CDR3 bases are TGTGCCAGCAGCTTGAACCCAGGGGGCTACACCTTC. This encodes CASSLNPGGYTF. The chain combines TRBV5-8 with TRBJ1-2, with a tentative D call TRBD1 (5 bases). Germline CDR1 is SGHTS and CDR2 is YDEGEE. The germline V and J ends were trimmed by 1 base and 8 bases, with 9 bases remaining between them. CDR3 length equals 12 residues.